These T cell receptor beta chains were read from a single sample in a study of shared clonotypes between healthy human individuals. The protocol was immunoSEQ multiplex PCR, while the TCRdb copy is restricted to in-frame clones and leaves out a portion. The sample contains a few million clones, 85% to 95% of which appear only once. What was sequenced was naive CD4+ T cells sorted from blood. These receptors were obtained from a man aged 18 to 30 in good health. The CDR3 runs from the conserved cysteine through the conserved F or W. D genes are given only for firm matches. Where a row states a size, it is once, few, many or the class of an expanded clone; other rows omit it.

>-|TRBV30|-|TRBJ1-2
CAWHSGPQSPWGYGYTF
TGTGCCTGGCATTCAGGTCCTCAATCGCCCTGGGGGTATGGCTACACCTTC
>-|TRBV5-1|-|TRBJ2-3
CASSADSTTDTQYF
TGCGCCAGCAGCGCGGATTCCACAACAGATACGCAGTATTTT
>-|TRBV10-3|TRBD2|TRBJ2-1
CAISGASGSNEQFF
TGTGCCATCAGTGGCGCTAGCGGGAGTAATGAGCAGTTCTTC
>-|TRBV9|-|TRBJ2-1
CASSSRDSRWNEQFF
TGTGCCAGCAGCTCCCGGGACTCGAGATGGAATGAGCAGTTCTTC
>-|TRBV2|-|TRBJ2-5
CASSAEFQETQYF
TGTGCCAGCAGTGCTGAGTTCCAAGAGACCCAGTACTTC
>-|TRBV19|-|TRBJ2-4
CASSLGLAKNIQYF
TGTGCCAGTAGCTTGGGGCTAGCCAAAAACATTCAGTACTTC
>-|TRBV7-4|TRBD1|TRBJ1-2
CASSTLGTANYGYTF
TGTGCCAGCAGCACCCTCGGGACAGCCAACTATGGCTACACCTTC
>-|TRBV10-3|-|TRBJ1-1
CAISRTSNTEAFF
TGTGCCATCAGTCGGACATCGAACACTGAAGCTTTCTTT
>-|TRBV5-6|-|TRBJ1-1
CASSLALQAGTEAFF
TGTGCCAGCAGCTTGGCCCTCCAGGCGGGCACTGAAGCTTTCTTT
>-|TRBV5-4|TRBD1|TRBJ2-7
CASSRTGQGTGEQYF
TGTGCCAGCAGCCGCACGGGACAGGGGACGGGAGAGCAGTACTTC
>-|TRBV4-2|-|TRBJ1-1
CASSQELNTEAFF
TGTGCCAGCAGCCAAGAGCTGAATACTGAAGCTTTCTTT
>-|TRBV2|-|TRBJ2-3
CASSDMRADTDTQYF
TGTGCCAGCAGTGATATGCGGGCGGACACAGATACGCAGTATTTT
>once|TRBV5-1|-|TRBJ2-5
CASSETRGGETQYF
TGCGCCAGCAGCGAAACAAGAGGCGGGGAGACCCAGTACTTC
>-|TRBV27|TRBD1|TRBJ1-3
CASSRRDQGAGNTIYF
TGTGCCAGCAGTCGAAGGGACCAGGGGGCTGGAAACACCATATATTTT
>-|TRBV6-1|TRBD1|TRBJ2-5
CASSVQGAMETQYF
TGTGCCAGCAGCGTACAGGGGGCTATGGAGACCCAGTACTTC
>-|TRBV4-1|-|TRBJ2-3
CASSQVGVSTDTQYF
TGCGCCAGCAGCCAAGTCGGGGTAAGCACAGATACGCAGTATTTT
>-|TRBV30|-|TRBJ1-2
CAWSVRSGLDGYTF
TGTGCCTGGAGTGTACGGTCGGGGCTCGATGGCTACACCTTC
>-|TRBV11-2|-|TRBJ2-7
CASSLSWISDEQYF
TGTGCCAGCAGCTTATCGTGGATCTCGGACGAGCAGTACTTC
>-|TRBV5-1|TRBD2|TRBJ2-7
CASSLGGSGGAGEQYF
TGCGCCAGCAGCTTGGGCGGTAGCGGGGGGGCAGGCGAGCAGTACTTC
>once|TRBV5-6|TRBD1|TRBJ1-5
CASSFDRDNQPQHF
TGTGCCAGCAGCTTTGACAGGGACAATCAGCCCCAGCATTTT
>-|TRBV18|-|TRBJ2-7
CASSISGVYEQYF
TGTGCCAGCTCAATCTCAGGGGTGTACGAGCAGTACTTC
>-|TRBV11-2|-|TRBJ1-3
CASSPVPITGNTIYF
TGTGCCAGCAGCCCAGTCCCAATTACTGGAAACACCATATATTTT
>-|TRBV4-1|-|TRBJ1-1
CASSPDSTYLYEAFF
TGCGCCAGCAGCCCGGACAGTACTTACTTATATGAAGCTTTCTTT
>-|TRBV7-9|TRBD2|TRBJ2-1
CASSSASGALEQFF
TGTGCCAGCAGCTCGGCTAGCGGGGCACTTGAGCAGTTCTTC
>-|TRBV28|TRBD1|TRBJ1-5
CASRWDRAGNQPQHF
TGTGCCAGCAGGTGGGACAGGGCGGGCAATCAGCCCCAGCATTTT
>-|TRBV7-2|TRBD1|TRBJ2-5
CASSSRRDRGETQYF
TGTGCCAGCAGCTCCCGGAGAGACAGGGGAGAGACCCAGTACTTC
>-|TRBV2|-|TRBJ1-1
CASPSGQGNTEAFF
TGTGCCAGTCCTTCCGGGCAGGGGAACACTGAAGCTTTCTTT
>-|TRBV28|-|TRBJ2-7
CASSFPKGEPSSYEQYF
TGTGCCAGCAGTTTTCCCAAAGGAGAGCCTTCCTCCTACGAGCAGTACTTC
>-|TRBV7-8|-|TRBJ1-1
CASSLRTWNTEAFF
TGTGCCAGCAGCCTAAGGACGTGGAACACTGAAGCTTTCTTT
>-|TRBV7-9|-|TRBJ2-5
CASSLGYRGDGETQYF
TGTGCCAGCAGCTTGGGGTATCGGGGAGATGGAGAGACCCAGTACTTC
>-|TRBV30|-|TRBJ2-6
CAWSVSLRGSGANVLTF
TGTGCCTGGAGTGTCAGTCTTAGGGGCTCTGGGGCCAACGTCCTGACTTTC
>-|TRBV9|TRBD1|TRBJ2-7
CASSVGDRGFYEQYF
TGTGCCAGCAGCGTAGGGGACAGGGGATTTTACGAGCAGTACTTC
>-|TRBV7-8|TRBD2|TRBJ2-2
CASSFGLAGDPTTGELFF
TGTGCCAGCAGCTTCGGACTAGCGGGGGACCCAACCACCGGGGAGCTGTTTTTT
>once|TRBV30|-|TRBJ1-1
CAWSRPAEAFF
TGTGCCTGGAGTCGTCCAGCTGAAGCTTTCTTT
>once|TRBV15|-|TRBJ2-6
CATSNPYASVLTF
TGTGCCACCAGCAACCCCTACGCCAGTGTCCTGACTTTC
>-|TRBV19|TRBD2|TRBJ2-7
CASRASGNHEQYF
TGTGCCAGTAGGGCTAGCGGGAACCACGAGCAGTACTTC
>once|TRBV5-1|-|TRBJ2-1
CASSLDTTGNEQFF
TGCGCCAGCAGCTTGGACACCACCGGCAATGAGCAGTTCTTC
>-|TRBV5-8|-|TRBJ2-5
CASSSDSYQETQYF
TGTGCCAGCAGCTCCGACAGCTACCAAGAGACCCAGTACTTC
>-|TRBV7-9|TRBD1|TRBJ1-2
CASSFSDRPYYGYTF
TGTGCCAGCAGCTTCTCGGACAGGCCCTACTATGGCTACACCTTC
>-|TRBV5-5|TRBD1|TRBJ1-1
CASRLDRANTEAFF
TGTGCCAGCAGACTTGACAGGGCGAACACTGAAGCTTTCTTT
>-|TRBV29-1|TRBD1|TRBJ2-1
CSVARDRVVDEQFF
TGCAGCGTCGCCCGGGACAGGGTTGTCGATGAGCAGTTCTTC
>few|TRBV9|-|TRBJ1-4
CASSPRGATNEKLFF
TGTGCCAGCTCCCCCAGAGGGGCGACTAATGAAAAACTGTTTTTT
>-|TRBV5-4|TRBD2|TRBJ2-1
CASSPGGLAGLYNEQFF
TGTGCCAGCAGCCCGGGGGGGCTAGCGGGGCTTTACAATGAGCAGTTCTTC
>-|TRBV19|-|TRBJ2-7
CASSTGFGEQYF
TGTGCCAGTAGTACCGGTTTCGGAGAGCAGTACTTC
>-|TRBV27|TRBD1|TRBJ2-7
CASSLQRTGGYEQYF
TGTGCCAGCAGTTTACAACGGACAGGGGGATACGAGCAGTACTTC
>few|TRBV7-3|-|TRBJ2-1
CASSSPSSYNEQFF
TGTGCCAGCAGCTCGCCTAGCTCCTACAATGAGCAGTTCTTC
>-|TRBV12-5|-|TRBJ2-7
CASGPTPGAYEQYF
TGTGCTAGTGGCCCCACCCCGGGGGCCTACGAGCAGTACTTC
>once|TRBV7-9|TRBD2|TRBJ2-1
CASSLGKAGGSYNEQFF
TGTGCCAGCAGCTTAGGGAAGGCGGGAGGATCCTACAATGAGCAGTTCTTC
>-|TRBV6-5|-|TRBJ2-7
CASSYKGWQYF
TGTGCCAGCAGTTACAAGGGCTGGCAGTACTTC
>-|TRBV13|-|TRBJ1-3
CASSSRGRADTIYF
TGTGCCAGCAGCTCCCGCGGTAGGGCGGACACCATATATTTT
>-|TRBV15|-|TRBJ2-7
CATSREHGITIEQYF
TGTGCCACCAGCAGAGAACACGGTATTACGATCGAGCAGTACTTC
>-|TRBV7-2|-|TRBJ2-7
CASSRTYEQYF
TGTGCCAGCAGCCGTACCTACGAGCAGTACTTC
>-|TRBV18|-|TRBJ2-2
CASSPPRNIHTGELFF
TGTGCCAGCTCACCACCTAGAAACATCCACACCGGGGAGCTGTTTTTT